The present T cell receptor (beta chain) was sequenced within a study of T-cell memory formation after mild COVID-19. TCRdb redid the calling of the 5' RACE reads with MiXCR, one entry per CDR3 protein. Counted here are around 47,000 distinct CDR3 sequences, about a tenth occurring once; the ten biggest clones make up 12%. The V end lost 11 bases, the J end lost 2 bases, and 15 bases lay between the germline ends. The CDR3 covers 14 residues. Germline CDR1 SNHLY, CDR2 FYNNEI. The sample comprised PBMCs or a T cell subset sorted from them (not recorded which). The receptor was derived from an adult woman who had mild COVID-19 (a few samples of this study predate the infection). Cell type and time point are not known. This chain joins TRBV2 and TRBJ2-2; no reliable D call. The chain's CDR3 is CAYSQRANTGELFF. In DNA, the CDR3 is TGTGCCTATAGCCAGCGAGCTAACACCGGGGAGCTGTTTTTT. Supplemented by reference TRBV2 and TRBJ2-2, the full variable domain reads EPEVTQTPSHQVTQMGQEVILRCVPISNHLYFYWYRQILGQKVEFLVSFYNNEISEKSEIFDDQFSVERPDGSNFTLKIRSTKLEDSAMYFCAYSQRANTGELFFGEGSRLTVL.